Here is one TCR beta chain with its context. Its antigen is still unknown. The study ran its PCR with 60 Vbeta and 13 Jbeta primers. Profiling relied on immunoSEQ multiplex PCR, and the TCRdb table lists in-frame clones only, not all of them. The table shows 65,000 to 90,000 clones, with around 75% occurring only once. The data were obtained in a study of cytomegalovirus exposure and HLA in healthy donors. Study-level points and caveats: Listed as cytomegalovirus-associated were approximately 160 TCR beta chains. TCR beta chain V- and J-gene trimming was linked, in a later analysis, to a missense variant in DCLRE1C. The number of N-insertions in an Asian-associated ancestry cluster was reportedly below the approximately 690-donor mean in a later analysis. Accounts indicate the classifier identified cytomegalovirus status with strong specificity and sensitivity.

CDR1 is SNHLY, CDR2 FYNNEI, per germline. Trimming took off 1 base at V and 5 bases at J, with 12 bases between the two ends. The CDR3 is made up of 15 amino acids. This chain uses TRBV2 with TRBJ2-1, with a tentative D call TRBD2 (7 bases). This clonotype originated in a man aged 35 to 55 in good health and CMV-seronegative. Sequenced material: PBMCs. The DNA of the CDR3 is TGTGCCAGCAGTGAAGAAGGGGGGGCGGACAATGAGCAGTTCTTC. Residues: CASSEEGGADNEQFF. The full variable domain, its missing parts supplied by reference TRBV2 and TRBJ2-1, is EPEVTQTPSHQVTQMGQEVILRCVPISNHLYFYWYRQILGQKVEFLVSFYNNEISEKSEIFDDQFSVERPDGSNFTLKIRSTKLEDSAMYFCASSEEGGADNEQFFGPGTRLTVL.